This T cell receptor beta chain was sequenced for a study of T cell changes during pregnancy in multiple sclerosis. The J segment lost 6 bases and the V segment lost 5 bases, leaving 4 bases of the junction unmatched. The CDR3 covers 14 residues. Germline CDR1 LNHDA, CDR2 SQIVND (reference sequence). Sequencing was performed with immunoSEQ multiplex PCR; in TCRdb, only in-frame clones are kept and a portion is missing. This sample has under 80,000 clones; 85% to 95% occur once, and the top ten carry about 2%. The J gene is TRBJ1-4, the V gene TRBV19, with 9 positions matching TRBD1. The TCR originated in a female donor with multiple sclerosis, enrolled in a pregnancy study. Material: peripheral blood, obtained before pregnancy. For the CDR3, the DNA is TGTGCCAGTAGTGTGAGGACAGGGGATGAAAAACTGTTTTTT. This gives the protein CASSVRTGDEKLFF.